This is a list of T cell receptor beta chains from one sample in a study of T cell clones after liver transplantation. Profiled with immunoSEQ multiplex PCR; TCRdb holds only in-frame clones, not every one. The table records tens of thousands of clones, 84% of them present only once. The specimen comprised CD4+ T cells from blood, sampled roughly 50 months after liver transplant. The receptors derive from a human patient who received a liver transplant. Part of the T cell pool may stem from the graft donor. CDR3s include the opening cysteine and the closing phenylalanine or tryptophan. A D gene is named only where the DNA matches it firmly. Only some rows state a clone size, as once, few, many or a class for expanded clones.

J: TRBJ2-7
size: .
D: TRBD1
V: TRBV5-1
DNA: TGCGCCAGCAGCACCGGGACAGGGGGCTCGTACGAGCAGTACTTC
CDR3: CASSTGTGGSYEQYF

J: TRBJ2-2
size: .
D: .
V: TRBV5-4
DNA: TGTGCCAGCAGCTTTGAGGACGGTACATCCGGGGAGCTGTTTTTT
CDR3: CASSFEDGTSGELFF

J: TRBJ1-2
size: .
D: .
V: TRBV7-9
DNA: TGTGCCAGCAGCCGCTCAGATAGCAGCTATGGCTACACCTTC
CDR3: CASSRSDSSYGYTF

J: TRBJ2-2
size: .
D: .
V: TRBV5-3
DNA: TGTGCCAGAAGCCGGAGGGCAGGTCGTCCCACCGGGGAGCTGTTTTTT
CDR3: CARSRRAGRPTGELFF

J: TRBJ1-1
size: .
D: .
V: TRBV5-1
DNA: TGCGCCAGCAGCCCCGGACAGCCGAACACTGAAGCTTTCTTT
CDR3: CASSPGQPNTEAFF

J: TRBJ1-2
size: .
D: TRBD1
V: TRBV7-2
DNA: TGTGCCAGCAGCCGGATTGGACAGGGGGCGATTGGCTACACCTTC
CDR3: CASSRIGQGAIGYTF

J: TRBJ2-5
size: .
D: TRBD2
V: TRBV5-4
DNA: TGTGCCAGCAGCTTGGGGGACCCATCGGGGGGTGAGACCCAGTACTTC
CDR3: CASSLGDPSGGETQYF

J: TRBJ2-3
size: .
D: TRBD2
V: TRBV18
DNA: TGTGCCAGCTCACCTCCGGGACTAGCGGGAGGCACAGATACGCAGTATTTT
CDR3: CASSPPGLAGGTDTQYF

J: TRBJ1-3
size: .
D: .
V: TRBV18
DNA: TGTGCCAGCTCACTCGGGGGTTCTGGAAACACCATATATTTT
CDR3: CASSLGGSGNTIYF

J: TRBJ1-2
size: .
D: TRBD1
V: TRBV29-1
DNA: TGCAGCGTTGAAGAAGGCAGGGGGTCCTATGGCTACACCTTC
CDR3: CSVEEGRGSYGYTF

J: TRBJ2-7
size: once
D: TRBD2
V: TRBV7-2
DNA: TGTGCCAGCAGCTTCGCTAGCGGGGGGCTAGCCTACGAGCAGTACTTC
CDR3: CASSFASGGLAYEQYF

J: TRBJ2-5
size: .
D: .
V: TRBV6-6
DNA: TGTGCCAGCAGCCGCTCCGGGGGCGAGACCCAGTACTTC
CDR3: CASSRSGGETQYF

J: TRBJ2-3
size: .
D: TRBD2
V: TRBV6-4
DNA: TGTGCCAGCAGTGATTCAACTAGCGGGCATACGCAGTATTTT
CDR3: CASSDSTSGHTQYF

J: TRBJ1-2
size: .
D: .
V: TRBV5-4
DNA: TGTGCCAGCAGCTTAAATGTCGGGGCGGGCTACACCTTC
CDR3: CASSLNVGAGYTF

J: TRBJ2-3
size: .
D: TRBD2
V: TRBV28
DNA: TGTGCCAGCAGTGCACCTACTAGCGGGTTATCAGATACGCAGTATTTT
CDR3: CASSAPTSGLSDTQYF

J: TRBJ2-7
size: .
D: .
V: TRBV2
DNA: TGTGCCAGCAGTGAAGCGAAGGTGCAGGCCTACGAGCAGTACTTC
CDR3: CASSEAKVQAYEQYF

J: TRBJ1-2
size: few
D: .
V: TRBV6-4
DNA: TGTGCCAGCTCGCATACGGGGGTCGAGTACACCTTC
CDR3: CASSHTGVEYTF

J: TRBJ2-4
size: .
D: .
V: TRBV5-1
DNA: TGCGCCAGCAGCTTGGAGGGGGGAGCCAAAAACATTCAGTACTTC
CDR3: CASSLEGGAKNIQYF

J: TRBJ1-4
size: .
D: .
V: TRBV19
DNA: TGTGCCAGTTCCTCCGGGGACGGACCAAATGAAAAACTGTTTTTT
CDR3: CASSSGDGPNEKLFF

J: TRBJ2-1
size: .
D: .
V: TRBV7-2
DNA: TGTGCCAGCAGCTTAGGGGAGGGGGCCCATGAGCAGTTCTTC
CDR3: CASSLGEGAHEQFF

J: TRBJ2-1
size: .
D: TRBD2
V: TRBV9
DNA: TGTGCCAGCAGCGTAGCCGGACTAGCGGGAGAAGGGGGTGAGCAGTTCTTC
CDR3: CASSVAGLAGEGGEQFF

J: TRBJ1-5
size: .
D: TRBD1
V: TRBV7-2
DNA: TGTGCCAGCAGCGGACAGGGGTATCAGCCCCAGCATTTT
CDR3: CASSGQGYQPQHF

J: TRBJ2-7
size: .
D: TRBD1
V: TRBV6-5
DNA: TGTGCCAGCAGTTACTCCTCGGGACAGAGCCTTTACGAGCAGTACTTC
CDR3: CASSYSSGQSLYEQYF

J: TRBJ1-6
size: .
D: TRBD1
V: TRBV9
DNA: TGTGCCAGCAGCTCCGGACAGGAGCGTTCACCCCTCCACTTT
CDR3: CASSSGQERSPLHF

J: TRBJ2-7
size: .
D: .
V: TRBV19
DNA: TGTGCCAGTTGTTTGACTCCGGGAGTTACCTACGAGCAGTACTTC
CDR3: CASCLTPGVTYEQYF

J: TRBJ2-1
size: .
D: .
V: TRBV25-1
DNA: TGTGCCAGCAGTTTCGCAGGGATCTACAATGAGCAGTTCTTC
CDR3: CASSFAGIYNEQFF

J: TRBJ1-1
size: once
D: .
V: TRBV14
DNA: TGTGCCAGCAGCCACATAGGAAGGGAGCTGGGCACTGAAGCTTTCTTT
CDR3: CASSHIGRELGTEAFF

J: TRBJ1-4
size: .
D: TRBD1
V: TRBV11-2
DNA: TGTGCCAGCAGATGGGGGACAGGGCGAAGAGGTAGTGAAAAACTGTTTTTT
CDR3: CASRWGTGRRGSEKLFF

J: TRBJ2-3
size: .
D: .
V: TRBV11-3
DNA: TGTGCCAGCAGCTTAGATGGTGGGTCAACAGATACGCAGTATTTT
CDR3: CASSLDGGSTDTQYF

J: TRBJ2-2
size: once
D: .
V: TRBV5-6
DNA: TGTGCCAGCAGCTTGGTGGCCGGGGCCGGGGAGCTGTTTTTT
CDR3: CASSLVAGAGELFF

J: TRBJ2-5
size: .
D: .
V: TRBV28
DNA: TGTGCCAGCAGCTCTGCCGGGGGCAGGGAGACCCAGTACTTC
CDR3: CASSSAGGRETQYF

J: TRBJ2-3
size: .
D: .
V: TRBV27
DNA: TGTGCCAGCAGTCCACGCATCGTGGCAAACACAGATACGCAGTATTTT
CDR3: CASSPRIVANTDTQYF

J: TRBJ2-1
size: .
D: .
V: TRBV5-8
DNA: TGTGCCAGCAGCCCCCCGACACGGCGGGATGAGCAGTTCTTC
CDR3: CASSPPTRRDEQFF

J: TRBJ2-1
size: .
D: TRBD2
V: TRBV27
DNA: TGTGCCAGCAGCCCCTTGGGGGGGGGATACAATGAGCAGTTCTTC
CDR3: CASSPLGGGYNEQFF

J: TRBJ2-7
size: .
D: TRBD2
V: TRBV4-1
DNA: TGCGCCAGCAGCCCTAGCGGGAGGGGTTACGAGCAGTACTTC
CDR3: CASSPSGRGYEQYF

J: TRBJ2-3
size: once
D: .
V: TRBV2
DNA: TGTGCCAGCAGTGAGGGCCGGTCTAGGGCCCACAGGGGAGGAGATACGCAGTATTTT
CDR3: CASSEGRSRAHRGGDTQYF

J: TRBJ1-2
size: .
D: .
V: TRBV7-2
DNA: TGTGCCAGCAGCCTCCCAGGGGAAAGTAGGGGCTACACCTTC
CDR3: CASSLPGESRGYTF

J: TRBJ2-5
size: .
D: .
V: TRBV27
DNA: TGTGCCAGCAGTTACCAAGAGACCCAGTACTTC
CDR3: CASSYQETQYF